This TCR beta chain was observed in a study of blood T cell repertoires in COVID-19. The table lists this clone with many counts. Trimming removed 6 bases at V and 3 bases at J, with 12 bases between. The germline V gene has CDR1 SGHAT and CDR2 FQNNGV. This CDR3 region has 14 residues. Repertoires were generated with immunoSEQ multiplex PCR, while TCRdb's copy carries only in-frame clones and drops some. This sample has 150,000 to 250,000 clones; around four fifths occur once, and the top ten carry about 12%. The rearrangement links TRBV11-2 to TRBJ2-1, with D tentatively TRBD2 (5 bases). Sequencing used PBMCs or T cells enriched from blood (not recorded which). The source is a man in his forties or fifties who had recovered from COVID-19. CDR3 nucleotide sequence: TGTGCCAGCAGTGCGAGGGTAAGCTACAATGAGCAGTTCTTC. It translates to CASSARVSYNEQFF.